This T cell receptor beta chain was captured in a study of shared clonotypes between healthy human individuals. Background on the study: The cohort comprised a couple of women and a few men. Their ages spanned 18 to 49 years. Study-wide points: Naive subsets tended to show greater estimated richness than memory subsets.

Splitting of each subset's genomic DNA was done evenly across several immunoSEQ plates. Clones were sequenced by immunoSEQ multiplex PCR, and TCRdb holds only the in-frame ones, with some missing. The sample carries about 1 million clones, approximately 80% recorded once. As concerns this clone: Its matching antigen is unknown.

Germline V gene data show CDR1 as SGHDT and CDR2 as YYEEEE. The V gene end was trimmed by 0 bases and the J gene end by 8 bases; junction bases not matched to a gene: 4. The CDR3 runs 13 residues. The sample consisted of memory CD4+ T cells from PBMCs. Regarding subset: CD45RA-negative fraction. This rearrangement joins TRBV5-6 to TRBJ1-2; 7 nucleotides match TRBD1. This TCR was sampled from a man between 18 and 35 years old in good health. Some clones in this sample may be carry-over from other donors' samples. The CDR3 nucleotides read TGTGCCAGCAGCTTGGGACAGGGCAACGGCTACACCTTC. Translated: CASSLGQGNGYTF.